This TCR beta chain was observed in a study of shared clonotypes between healthy human individuals. Overall study: In total, the donors were a couple of women and a few men aged 18 to 49. Study outcomes and limitations: The four-donor shared clonotypes exceeded non-shared clonotypes in generation probability, with non-shared ones scoring lower. Clonotype sharing across donors was expected to vary with sequencing depth.

The length of the CDR3 is 15 residues. CDR1 SGHAT and CDR2 FQNNGV come from the germline V gene. V lost 0 bases to trimming and J lost 4 bases; unmatched junction nucleotides: 3. Only CD45RO-negative cells positively selected for CCR7 counted as naive CD8 cells, so terminally differentiated effector memory CD45RA+ cells were excluded. Produced via immunoSEQ multiplex PCR; TCRdb's table is partial and in-frame only. The table lists millions of clones, about 95% of them singletons, with more than 0.95% in the top ten. In regard to this clone: The antigen remains unidentified.

Sequenced: naive CD8+ T cells sorted from blood. This clonotype originated in a man aged 18 to 35 in good health. The chain carries TRBV11-2 and TRBJ2-1; TRBD1 aligns across 7 bases. The CDR3 here is CASSLEGTAYNEQFF. DNA for the CDR3: TGTGCCAGCAGCTTAGAAGGGACAGCATACAATGAGCAGTTCTTC.